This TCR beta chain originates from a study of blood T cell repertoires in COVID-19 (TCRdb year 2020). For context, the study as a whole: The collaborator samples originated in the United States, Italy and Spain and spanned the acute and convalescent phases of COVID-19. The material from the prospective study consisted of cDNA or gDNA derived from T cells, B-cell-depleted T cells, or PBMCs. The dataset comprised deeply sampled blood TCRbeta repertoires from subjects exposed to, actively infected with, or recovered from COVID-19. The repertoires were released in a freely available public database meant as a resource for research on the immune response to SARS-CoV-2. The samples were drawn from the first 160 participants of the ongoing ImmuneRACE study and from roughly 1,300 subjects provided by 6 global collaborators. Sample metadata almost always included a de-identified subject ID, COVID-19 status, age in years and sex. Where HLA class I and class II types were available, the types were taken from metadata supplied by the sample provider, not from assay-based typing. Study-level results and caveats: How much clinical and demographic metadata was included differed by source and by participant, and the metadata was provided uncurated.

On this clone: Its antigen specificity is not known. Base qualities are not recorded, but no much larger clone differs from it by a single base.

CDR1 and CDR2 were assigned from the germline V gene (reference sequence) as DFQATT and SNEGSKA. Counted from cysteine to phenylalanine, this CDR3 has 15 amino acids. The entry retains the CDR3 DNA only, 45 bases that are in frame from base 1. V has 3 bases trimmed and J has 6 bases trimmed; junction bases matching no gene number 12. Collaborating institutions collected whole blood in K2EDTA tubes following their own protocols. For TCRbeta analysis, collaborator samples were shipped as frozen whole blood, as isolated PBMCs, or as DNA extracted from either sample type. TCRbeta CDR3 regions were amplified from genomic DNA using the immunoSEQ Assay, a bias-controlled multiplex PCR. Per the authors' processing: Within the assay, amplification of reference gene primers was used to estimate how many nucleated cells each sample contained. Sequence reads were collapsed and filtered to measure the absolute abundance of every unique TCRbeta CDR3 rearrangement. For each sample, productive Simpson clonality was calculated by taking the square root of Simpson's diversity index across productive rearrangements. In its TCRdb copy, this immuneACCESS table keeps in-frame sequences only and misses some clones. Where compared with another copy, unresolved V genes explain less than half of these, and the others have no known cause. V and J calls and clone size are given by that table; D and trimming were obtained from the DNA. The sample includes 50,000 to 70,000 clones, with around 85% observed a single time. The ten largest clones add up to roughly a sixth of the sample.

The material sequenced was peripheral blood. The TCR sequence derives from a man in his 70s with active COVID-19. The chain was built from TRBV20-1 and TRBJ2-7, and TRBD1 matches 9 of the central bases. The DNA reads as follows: TGCAGTGCTAGTCGACAGGGGGTAGTCAGGTCCGAGCAGTACTTC. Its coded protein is CSASRQGVVRSEQYF.